This entry lists 21 T cell receptor beta chains sequenced from one sample in a study of TIL therapy for anti-PD-1-resistant metastatic lung cancer. This was the immunoSEQ v3 assay. TCRdb's table, derived via immunoSEQ multiplex PCR, lists solely in-frame clones and lacks some. The sample carries approximately 45,000 clones, 79% recorded once. The time point is: pre-treatment sample, taken before nivolumab and TIL therapy. The material was blood, obtained at baseline. The receptors were gathered from a man in his 70s with non-small cell lung cancer.

This sequence joins TRBV28 and TRBJ1-5; D ambiguous. The CDR3 has 16 amino acids. Germline V gives CDR1 MDHEN, CDR2 SYDVKM. Deletions cut 6 bases from V and 5 bases from J, with 20 bases between. CDR3 bases: TGTGCCAGCAGCCTTCCTGAACCCCGGACTGATCAGCCCCAGCATTTT. This sequence encodes CASSLPEPRTDQPQHF. Drawing the rest from reference TRBV28 and TRBJ1-5, the complete variable domain is DVKVTQSSRYLVKRTGEKVFLECVQDMDHENMFWYRQDPGLGLRLIYFSYDVKMKEKGDIPEGYSVSREKKERFSLILESASTNQTSMYLCASSLPEPRTDQPQHFGDGTRLSIL.

The rearrangement joins TRBV27 to TRBJ2-7; perhaps TRBD1 as D (6 bases). The V gene's germline CDR1 is MNHEY and CDR2 SMNVEV (reference sequence). The CDR3 is 15 amino acids. With 4 bases removed from V and 7 bases from J, the gap between germline ends came to 20 bases. CDR3 DNA sequence: TGTGCCAGCAGTTCGCGAGGACAGTGGAAGCCAGAGCAGTACTTC. This gives the protein CASSSRGQWKPEQYF.

V and J are TRBV7-8 and TRBJ2-5; 7 bases fit TRBD1. V shed 5 bases, J shed 3 bases, and the junction held 6 bases outside the gene matches. The CDR3 runs 14 residues. Germline V lookup: CDR1 SGHVS, CDR2 FQNEAQ. The CDR3 coding sequence is TGTGCCAGCAGCCCAGACAGGGTGGAAGAGACCCAGTACTTC. Translating it yields CASSPDRVEETQYF.

V and J are TRBV4-3 and TRBJ2-1; TRBD2 aligns across 14 bases. Trimming took 5 bases from V and 0 from J; bases not matched to a gene: 3. Germline V CDR1 and CDR2: LGHNA, YSLEER. This CDR3 has 17 amino acids. This chain's CDR3 is CASSKGTSGSSYNEQFF. The CDR3 DNA is TGCGCCAGCAGCAAAGGGACTAGCGGGAGCTCCTACAATGAGCAGTTCTTC.

The J gene is TRBJ2-3, the V gene TRBV28; D is unresolved. The CDR3 sequence is 12 residues long. Between the trimmed V and J ends, which lost 6 bases and 0 bases, there was a span of 4 bases. CDR1 and CDR2 (germline): MDHEN, SYDVKM. The CDR3 reads CASRGSTDTQYF. In nucleotides, the CDR3 is TGTGCCAGCAGGGGAAGCACAGATACGCAGTATTTT.

V is TRBV7-6 and J is TRBJ2-2; 8 nucleotides align to TRBD1. Germline trimming cut 2 bases from V and 2 bases from J; bases unmatched to any gene: 10. The CDR3 is 18 residues long. Germline V gene data show CDR1 as SGHVS and CDR2 as FNYEAQ. CDR3: CASSLPPDRERNTGELFF. The CDR3 DNA sequence: TGTGCCAGCAGCTTACCCCCGGACAGGGAACGTAACACCGGGGAGCTGTTTTTT.

With respect to this clone: Other DNA sequences within the sample encode an identical CDR3. The chain is built from TRBV11-3 and TRBJ2-7; perhaps TRBD1 as D (6 bases). This CDR3 comprises 13 residues. From germline, CDR1 is SGHNT and CDR2 YENEEA. V shed 3 bases and J shed 4 bases, with 10 bases lying between them. CDR3 protein: CASSLGQTYEQYF. DNA of the CDR3: TGTGCCAGCAGCTTGGGACAAACATACGAGCAGTACTTC.

The chain links TRBV7-2 to TRBJ2-2; 11 bases are shared with TRBD2. Losses at the gene ends were 4 bases for V and 0 bases for J; bases not matched to a gene: 4. Germline V gene data show CDR1 as SGHTA and CDR2 as FQGNSA. The CDR3 is made up of 17 amino acids. CDR3 in amino acids: CASSSRLAGTNTGELFF. The CDR3 DNA sequence: TGTGCCAGCAGCTCCAGACTAGCGGGGACGAACACCGGGGAGCTGTTTTTT.

The rearrangement uses TRBV19 and TRBJ2-1, with 10 bases matching TRBD2. CDR1 is LNHDA and CDR2 is SQIVND in the germline V gene (reference sequence). CDR3 size: 16 residues. J lost 6 bases, V lost 1 base, and 6 bases had no gene match. The CDR3 is CASSIAGSGRANEQFF. The CDR3 nucleotides are TGTGCCAGTAGTATAGCAGGGAGCGGGAGGGCCAATGAGCAGTTCTTC.

V usage is TRBV30 and J usage is TRBJ2-7, with TRBD1 matching 7 bases. The germline V gene has CDR1 GTSNPN and CDR2 SVGIG (reference sequence). This CDR3 has 13 residues. V trimming: 2 bases; J trimming: 3 bases; junction bases outside the gene matches: 4. The CDR3 loop reads CAWSKGANYEQYF. CDR3 DNA: TGTGCCTGGAGTAAGGGGGCGAACTACGAGCAGTACTTC.

This clone was seen a single time. V usage is TRBV15 and J usage is TRBJ1-5, with unresolved D. Germline CDR1 LNHNV, CDR2 YYDKDF (reference sequence). V was trimmed by 1 base and J by 0 bases, leaving 7 bases between them. This CDR3 contains 15 residues. In DNA form, the CDR3 reads TGTGCCACCAGCAGAGGCAGAGATAGCAATCAGCCCCAGCATTTT. It yields the protein CATSRGRDSNQPQHF.

This chain uses TRBV28 with TRBJ2-1; possible D gene TRBD2, 5 bases. V lost 4 bases and J lost 0, with 22 bases in between. CDR3 length: 19 amino acids. Per germline, CDR1 MDHEN and CDR2 SYDVKM. The CDR3 DNA reads as TGTGCCAGCAGTTCCGCTCCCGGCGGGCTGGGGAGCTCCTACAATGAGCAGTTCTTC. This sequence encodes CASSSAPGGLGSSYNEQFF.

The J gene is TRBJ2-2, the V gene TRBV5-4; D gene uncertain. Deletions cut 2 bases from V and 7 bases from J, with 6 bases between. The germline V gene encodes CDR1 SGHNT and CDR2 YYREEE (reference sequence). The length of the CDR3 is 12 residues. The CDR3 region has the DNA TGTGCCAGCAGCTTTACCATCGGGGAGCTGTTTTTT. It specifies CASSFTIGELFF.

This chain joins TRBV5-4 and TRBJ1-1, with D perhaps TRBD1 (5 bases). CDR3 length equals 16 residues. Trimming took 4 bases from V and 5 from J, leaving 21 bases between them. The germline V gene encodes CDR1 SGHNT and CDR2 YYREEE (reference sequence). CDR3: CASSEGSPMSGTEAFF. The CDR3 DNA reads as TGTGCCAGCAGCGAGGGGTCACCGATGTCAGGTACTGAAGCTTTCTTT.

The V call is TRBV5-1, the J call TRBJ2-7, with D tentatively TRBD1 (6 bases). The CDR3 sequence is 14 residues long. Trimming left V 4 bases short and J 2 bases short, with 13 bases between. Germline lookup yields CDR1 SGHRS and CDR2 YFSETQ. The CDR3 DNA follows: TGCGCCAGCAGCCCGGCGACAGGAGCCTACGAGCAGTACTTC. It yields the protein CASSPATGAYEQYF.

The chain couples TRBV27 to TRBJ2-3; maybe TRBD1 (5 bases). The CDR3 covers 16 residues. CDR1 and CDR2 from the germline V gene are MNHEY and SMNVEV (reference sequence). V lost 2 bases and J 0 bases, leaving 12 bases between the germline ends. The CDR3 nucleotides are TGTGCCAGCAGTTTAAAGGCAGGGATTAGCACAGATACGCAGTATTTT. Encoded protein: CASSLKAGISTDTQYF.

This chain uses TRBV4-3 with TRBJ2-3, with D perhaps matching TRBD2 (6 bases). Trimming removed 0 bases from V and 4 bases from J, with 14 bases in between. This CDR3 is 16 amino acids long. Germline lookup yields CDR1 LGHNA and CDR2 YSLEER. The CDR3: CASSQDNGGNSDTQYF. CDR3 DNA sequence: TGCGCCAGCAGCCAAGATAACGGGGGAAACTCAGATACGCAGTATTTT.

The CDR3, as DNA: TGTGCCAGCAGTCAAACCGGGGTCGAGCAGTACTTC. It yields the protein CASSQTGVEQYF. The gene calls are TRBV7-6 and TRBJ2-7, with D possibly TRBD2 on 5 matching bases. This CDR3 has 12 residues. Per germline, CDR1 SGHVS and CDR2 FNYEAQ. V lost 6 bases, J lost 6 bases, and 12 bases lay in between. Variable domain in full (rest from reference TRBV7-6 and TRBJ2-7): GAGVSQSPRYKVTKRGQDVALRCDPISGHVSLYWYRQALGQGPEFLTYFNYEAQQDKSGLPNDRFSAERPEGSISTLTIQRTEQRDSAMYRCASSQTGVEQYFGPGTRLTVT.

The J gene is TRBJ2-3, the V gene TRBV28; 9 bases align to TRBD1. Per germline, CDR1 MDHEN and CDR2 SYDVKM. V was pared by 5 bases and J by 3 bases, with 9 bases of the junction left unmatched. The CDR3 runs 16 residues. The CDR3 DNA is TGTGCCAGCAGTCCCCCGGGACAGGGATGGACAGATACGCAGTATTTT. This gives the protein CASSPPGQGWTDTQYF.

This clone has just a few counts. The chain uses TRBV11-3 and TRBJ2-2; D unresolved. The CDR3 spans 13 residues. Germline CDR1 and CDR2: SGHNT and YENEEA. Trimming left V 0 bases short and J 8 bases short, with 7 bases between. For the CDR3, the DNA is TGTGCCAGCAGCTTAGATGGTCTTGGGGAGCTGTTTTTT. Protein: CASSLDGLGELFF.

There are a few counts of this clone. This chain uses TRBV2 with TRBJ2-7, with 12 bases identical to TRBD2. Germline CDR1 is SNHLY and CDR2 is FYNNEI. CDR3 length: 15 residues. J gave up 0 bases and V 6 bases, and 3 bases lay outside the gene matches. As DNA, the CDR3 is TGTGCCAGCAGAGAACTAGCGGGAGGCTCCTACGAGCAGTACTTC. Amino acid sequence: CASRELAGGSYEQYF.